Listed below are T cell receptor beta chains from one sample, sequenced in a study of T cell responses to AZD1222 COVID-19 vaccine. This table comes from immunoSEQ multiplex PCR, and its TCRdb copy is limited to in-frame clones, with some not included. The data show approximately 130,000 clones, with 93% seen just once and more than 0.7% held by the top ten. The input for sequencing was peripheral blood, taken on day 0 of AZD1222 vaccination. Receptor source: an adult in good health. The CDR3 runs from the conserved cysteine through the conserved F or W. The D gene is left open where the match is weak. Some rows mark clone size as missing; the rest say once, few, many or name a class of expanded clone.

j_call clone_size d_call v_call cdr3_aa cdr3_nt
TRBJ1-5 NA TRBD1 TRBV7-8 CASSRDSDANQPQHF TGTGCCAGCAGTCGGGACAGCGACGCAAATCAGCCCCAGCATTTT
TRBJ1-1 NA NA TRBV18 CASSPNPLGSTEAFF TGTGCCAGCTCACCAAACCCCCTAGGTAGCACTGAAGCTTTCTTT
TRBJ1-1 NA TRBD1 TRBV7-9 CASRSDRMNTEAFF TGTGCCAGCCGCTCGGACAGGATGAACACTGAAGCTTTCTTT
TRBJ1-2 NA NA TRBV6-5 CASLLGQISYGYTF TGTGCCAGCCTTCTCGGACAGATTTCCTATGGCTACACCTTC
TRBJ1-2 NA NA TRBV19 CASSPDSYGYTF TGTGCCAGTAGTCCGGACAGCTATGGCTACACCTTC
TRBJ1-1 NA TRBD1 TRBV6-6 CASSTNHRGVTEAFF TGTGCCAGCAGTACTAACCACAGGGGAGTCACTGAAGCTTTCTTT
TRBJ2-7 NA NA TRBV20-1 CSASQGVEQYF TGCAGTGCTAGTCAAGGAGTGGAGCAGTACTTC
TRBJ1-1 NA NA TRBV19 CASSITGAVTEAFF TGTGCCAGTAGTATAACTGGGGCGGTCACTGAAGCTTTCTTT
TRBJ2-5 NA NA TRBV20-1 CSASTSQETQYF TGCAGTGCTAGTACCAGCCAAGAGACCCAGTACTTC
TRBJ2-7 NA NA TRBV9 CASSVDPRGIYEQYF TGTGCCAGCAGCGTAGATCCCAGGGGAATCTACGAGCAGTACTTC
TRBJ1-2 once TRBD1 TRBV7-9 CASSPADRVGGYTF TGTGCCAGCAGCCCCGCCGACAGGGTGGGTGGCTACACCTTC
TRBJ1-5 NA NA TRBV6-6 CASSITSRGNQPQHF TGTGCCAGCAGTATTACCTCGAGAGGCAATCAGCCCCAGCATTTT
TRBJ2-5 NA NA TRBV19 CASTQQGIGQETQYF TGTGCCAGCACTCAACAGGGAATTGGCCAAGAGACCCAGTACTTC
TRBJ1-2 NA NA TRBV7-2 CASSLGTVNGYTF TGTGCCAGCAGCTTAGGGACCGTCAATGGCTACACCTTC
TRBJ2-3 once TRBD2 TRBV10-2 CASSGTSGRTDTQYF TGCGCCAGCAGCGGGACTAGCGGACGCACAGATACGCAGTATTTT
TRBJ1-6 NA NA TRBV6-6 CASSYSALYASPLHF TGTGCCAGCAGTTACTCGGCGCTTTATGCATCACCCCTCCACTTT
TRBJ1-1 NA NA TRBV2 CASLTENTEAFF TGTGCCAGCCTCACAGAGAACACTGAAGCTTTCTTT
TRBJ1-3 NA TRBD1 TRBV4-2 CASSQDPTGTGNTIYF TGTGCCAGCAGCCAGGATCCGACAGGGACTGGAAACACCATATATTTT
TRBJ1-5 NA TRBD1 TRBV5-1 CASSLEGGSSNQPQHF TGCGCCAGCAGCTTGGAAGGGGGCTCGAGCAATCAGCCCCAGCATTTT
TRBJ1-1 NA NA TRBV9 CASSAGTNTEAFF TGTGCCAGCAGCGCCGGGACGAACACTGAAGCTTTCTTT